This T cell receptor beta chain was observed in a study of T cell clones after liver transplantation. CDR1 is MNHEY, CDR2 SMNVEV, per germline (reference sequence). The CDR3 has 16 residues. The V and J ends lost 5 bases and 8 bases respectively, with 19 bases between them. Repertoires were generated with immunoSEQ multiplex PCR, while TCRdb's copy carries only in-frame clones and drops some. The table records several thousand clones, about three quarters of them present only once. This clone counts as medium-sized. The TCR comes from a human donor who received a liver transplant. This specimen was CD8+ T cells from blood, taken before liver transplant. The V and J genes are TRBV27 and TRBJ1-6, with a tentative D call TRBD1 (5 bases). CDR3 amino acids: CASSPLSRASHSPLHF. As DNA, the CDR3 is TGTGCCAGCAGTCCCCTCTCCAGGGCATCCCATTCACCCCTCCACTTT.